Below, 28 T cell receptor beta chains from the same sample are listed, as sequenced in a study of shared clonotypes between healthy human individuals. TCRdb's table, derived via immunoSEQ multiplex PCR, lists solely in-frame clones and lacks some. The sample yields more than 400,000 clones, 70% to 80% seen once. The source material was PBMCs. The receptor set was obtained from a woman aged 40 to 55 in good health. Some clones in this sample may be carry-over from other donors' samples.

The J gene is TRBJ2-5, the V gene TRBV6-1, with D unclear. Trimming stripped 6 bases from V and 4 bases from J, with 12 bases between. Germline V lookup: CDR1 MNHNS, CDR2 SASEGT. CDR3 size: 13 residues. The CDR3, as DNA: TGTGCCAGCAGAGCAGGTGGAGCAGAGACCCAGTACTTC. Translated: CASRAGGAETQYF.

The rearrangement links TRBV28 to TRBJ2-7; the match to TRBD2 covers 8 bases. The CDR3 runs 14 residues. Germline-derived CDR1 and CDR2 are MDHEN and SYDVKM. Germline trimming cut 2 bases from V and 5 bases from J; bases unmatched to any gene: 5. The CDR3 spells CASSLTSGVHEQYF. CDR3 in DNA: TGTGCCAGCAGTTTAACTAGCGGCGTCCACGAGCAGTACTTC.

The chain employs TRBV4-1 and TRBJ2-5; D not certain. The CDR3 totals 13 residues. Trimming pared 0 bases from V and 2 bases from J, leaving 4 bases between. Germline CDR1 and CDR2: MGHRA and YSYEKL. CDR3 loop: CASSQDGQETQYF. Written as DNA, the CDR3 is TGCGCCAGCAGCCAAGATGGGCAAGAGACCCAGTACTTC.

This clone was detected only a few times. J is TRBJ1-1 and V is TRBV4-2, with a weak D call TRBD1 (5 bases). This CDR3 contains 14 residues. CDR1 is LGHNA and CDR2 is YNFKEQ in the germline V gene. Trimming shortened V by 6 bases and J by 2 bases, and 13 bases separated the two germline ends. This CDR3 is CASRTGDVNTEAFF. The CDR3 region has the DNA TGTGCCAGCAGAACGGGGGATGTTAACACTGAAGCTTTCTTT.

The chain couples TRBV2 to TRBJ1-4; no definite D call. Germline CDR1 and CDR2: SNHLY and FYNNEI. V shed 6 bases and J shed 7 bases, with 12 bases lying between them. This CDR3 comprises 13 residues. CDR3 nucleotides: TGTGCCAGCAGGCGCGACTTGGCTGAAAAACTGTTTTTT. This codes for CASRRDLAEKLFF.

The J gene is TRBJ1-2, the V gene TRBV29-1, with 9 bases identical to TRBD1. V shed 8 bases and J 7 bases; nucleotides not matched to a gene: 17. CDR1 is SQVTM, CDR2 ANQGSEA, per germline. This CDR3 comprises 15 residues. The CDR3 DNA follows: TGCAGCACCCTGATGTACAGGGGGCAAAGCGGTGGCTACACCTTC. Translation: CSTLMYRGQSGGYTF.

This rearrangement joins TRBV10-3 to TRBJ1-2; D might be TRBD1 (6 bases). There are 16 residues in the CDR3. Looked up from germline, CDR1 is ENHRY and CDR2 is SYGVKD. The V end was cut by 6 bases, the J end by 1 base, with 18 bases between. This chain's CDR3 is CAIRGSEGDLNYGYTF. The CDR3 DNA reads TGTGCCATCAGGGGGTCAGAGGGGGACCTTAACTATGGCTACACCTTC.

The J gene is TRBJ2-1, the V gene TRBV29-1; 10 bases fit TRBD1. The germline V gene has CDR1 SQVTM and CDR2 ANQGSEA. The CDR3 spans 12 residues. J was trimmed by 6 bases and V by 7 bases; bases with no gene match: 3. The CDR3: CSAGQGSNEQFF. Written as DNA, the CDR3 is TGCAGCGCGGGACAGGGGAGCAATGAGCAGTTCTTC.

The gene calls are TRBV19 and TRBJ2-7; 8 bases agree with TRBD1. The CDR3 covers 15 residues. With 3 bases clipped from V and 2 bases from J, the junction kept 6 bases outside the gene matches. Germline V gives CDR1 LNHDA, CDR2 SQIVND (reference sequence). The CDR3 sequence is CASSITGTGPYEQYF. The CDR3 bases are TGTGCCAGTAGTATCACCGGGACAGGCCCCTACGAGCAGTACTTC.

In this sample, this clone turned up once. This rearrangement joins TRBV4-2 to TRBJ2-1; no definite D call. CDR1 and CDR2 (germline): LGHNA, YNFKEQ. The CDR3 totals 14 residues. Trimming took off 6 bases at V and 0 bases at J, with 9 bases between the two ends. The CDR3 nucleotides read TGTGCCAGCAGTCCCACAAGCTCCTACAATGAGCAGTTCTTC. Translated, it gives CASSPTSSYNEQFF.

The V gene is TRBV7-9, the J gene TRBJ2-2, with 9 nucleotides matching TRBD2. J gave up 2 bases and V 6 bases, and 7 bases lay outside the gene matches. In germline, CDR1 is SEHNR, CDR2 FQNEAQ (reference sequence). This CDR3 has 16 amino acids. For the CDR3, the DNA is TGTGCCAGCAGTCCGACTAGCGGTAGAAACACCGGGGAGCTGTTTTTT. Translated, it gives CASSPTSGRNTGELFF.

Of note for this clone: A read error is the likely source, as a far larger clone sits one nucleotide away. This chain connects TRBV6-4 to TRBJ2-1; 9 bases map to TRBD2. In germline, CDR1 is MRHNA, CDR2 SNTAGT. The CDR3 covers 15 residues. J gave up 8 bases and V 3 bases, and 8 bases lay outside the gene matches. The CDR3 sequence is CASSEDAGGQDEQFF. In DNA form, the CDR3 reads TGTGCCAGCAGTGAGGACGCGGGAGGGCAGGATGAGCAGTTCTTC.

The chain employs TRBV6-5 and TRBJ2-7, with 11 bases matching TRBD2. The CDR3 extends over 15 amino acids. Unmatched junction bases numbered 7, after V lost 6 bases and J lost 3 bases. Germline assignment: CDR1 MNHEY and CDR2 SVGAGI. CDR3 protein: CASSHTSGSGYEQYF. CDR3 coding DNA: TGTGCCAGCAGCCATACTAGCGGGAGTGGCTACGAGCAGTACTTC.

V usage is TRBV27 and J usage is TRBJ2-3, with 10 bases fitting TRBD1. Germline V CDR1 and CDR2: MNHEY, SMNVEV (reference sequence). Trimming took 5 bases from V and 5 from J; bases not matched to a gene: 7. This CDR3 has 15 residues. The CDR3 protein is CASSLPGQGRDTQYF. For the CDR3, the DNA is TGTGCCAGCAGTCTCCCGGGACAGGGGCGAGATACGCAGTATTTT.

This chain joins TRBV11-2 and TRBJ1-2; D unclear. The V gene lost 4 bases and the J gene lost 4 bases, with 7 bases spanning the gap. CDR3 length: 12 residues. Per the germline V gene, CDR1 is SGHAT and CDR2 is FQNNGV. This CDR3 is CASSYSLYGYTF. The CDR3 nucleotides are TGTGCCAGCAGCTACAGCCTCTATGGCTACACCTTC.

This clone was seen once. V is TRBV6-1 and J is TRBJ2-7; the match to TRBD1 covers 7 bases. CDR1 is MNHNS and CDR2 is SASEGT in the germline V gene. The CDR3 is 16 residues long. V trimming: 4 bases; J trimming: 1 base; junction bases outside the gene matches: 10. CDR3 residues: CASSVTTGTASYEQYF. CDR3 nucleotides: TGTGCCAGCAGTGTGACGACCGGGACAGCTTCCTACGAGCAGTACTTC.

V and J are TRBV28 and TRBJ2-1, with TRBD2 matching over 8 bases. CDR3 length equals 14 residues. Losses at the gene ends were 5 bases for V and 9 bases for J; bases not matched to a gene: 9. Looked up from germline, CDR1 is MDHEN and CDR2 is SYDVKM. The CDR3 bases are TGTGCCAGCAGTGACGGGGGGGAGTTTGGTGAGCAGTTCTTC. Translation: CASSDGGEFGEQFF.

For the CDR3, the DNA is TGTGCCAGCACCGACCTAGCCTCGAACACTGAAGCTTTCTTT. It yields the protein CASTDLASNTEAFF. The V gene is TRBV6-1, the J gene TRBJ1-1; D is unresolved. Germline CDR1 MNHNS, CDR2 SASEGT. V dropped 7 bases and J dropped 1 base, with 13 bases sitting between them. The CDR3 extends over 14 amino acids.

The gene calls are TRBV7-9 and TRBJ2-7, with D perhaps matching TRBD1 (5 bases). The germline V gene has CDR1 SEHNR and CDR2 FQNEAQ (reference sequence). With 4 bases removed from V and 3 bases from J, the gap between germline ends came to 19 bases. The CDR3 sequence is 16 residues long. CDR3 DNA: TGTGCCAGCAGCTCTACCGTGGCAGGGAAGTTCTACGAGCAGTACTTC. Residues: CASSSTVAGKFYEQYF.

There are a few counts of this clone. The V gene is TRBV27, the J gene TRBJ2-2; D is ambiguous. Germline CDR1 is MNHEY and CDR2 is SMNVEV (reference sequence). The CDR3 has 14 residues. The V and J ends lost 1 base and 5 bases respectively, with 8 bases between them. In nucleotides, the CDR3 is TGTGCCAGCAGTTTATTTTGGAGAACCGGGGAGCTGTTTTTT. This encodes CASSLFWRTGELFF.

V usage is TRBV5-8 and J usage is TRBJ2-3, with D possibly matching TRBD1 (6 bases). CDR3 length equals 16 residues. Trimming removed 0 bases from V and 5 bases from J, with 16 bases in between. CDR1 is SGHTS and CDR2 is YDEGEE in the germline V gene. The CDR3 DNA reads as TGTGCCAGCAGCTTGGGTTCCGGGACACCTCAAGATACGCAGTATTTT. Protein product: CASSLGSGTPQDTQYF. Based on the CDR3 plus reference TRBV5-8 and TRBJ2-3, the full variable domain is EAGVTQSPTHLIKTRGQQATLRCSPISGHTSVYWYQQALGLGLQFLLWYDEGEERNRGNFPPRFSGRQFPNYSSELNVNALELEDSALYLCASSLGSGTPQDTQYFGPGTRLTVL.

Remarks on this clone: This sample includes further DNA sequences coding for the same CDR3. The chain joins TRBV7-3 to TRBJ2-1, with 8 positions matching TRBD2. This CDR3 has 14 amino acids. J gave up 6 bases and V 2 bases, and 3 bases lay outside the gene matches. Looked up from germline, CDR1 is SGHTA and CDR2 is FQGTGA. The CDR3 sequence is CASSLSGRGNEQFF. The CDR3 DNA reads as TGTGCCAGCAGCTTATCCGGGAGGGGCAATGAGCAGTTCTTC.

In the case of this clone: It differs at one base from a far larger clone, so likely a read error. The chain recombines TRBV30 with TRBJ2-2; D gene uncertain. Germline V gene data show CDR1 as GTSNPN and CDR2 as SVGIG (reference sequence). The CDR3 loop spans 14 amino acids. The CDR3, as DNA: TGTACCTGGAGTCGGGTAGGGTTGTACGGGGAGCTGTTTTTT. Translating gives CTWSRVGLYGELFF.

This chain uses TRBV20-1 with TRBJ1-2; D possibly corresponds to TRBD1 (5 bases). The CDR3 runs 11 residues. V was shortened by 6 bases and J by 3 bases, with 8 bases between the two germline ends. The germline gives CDR1 DFQATT, CDR2 SNEGSKA (reference sequence). In DNA form, the CDR3 reads TGCAGTGCGACGACAGACTATGGCTACACCTTC. It yields the protein CSATTDYGYTF.

The chain carries TRBV11-2 and TRBJ2-7; 9 bases are a match to TRBD1. Germline CDR1 SGHAT, CDR2 FQNNGV. Losses at the gene ends were 5 bases for V and 3 bases for J; bases not matched to a gene: 5. The CDR3 runs to 14 residues. DNA for the CDR3: TGTGCCAGCAGCATTCTGACAGGGGGCTACGAGCAGTACTTC. This codes for CASSILTGGYEQYF.

This clone was observed a few times. The chain carries TRBV5-1 and TRBJ2-3, with unresolved D. The CDR3 is 15 residues long. Germline CDR1 SGHRS, CDR2 YFSETQ. The germline V and J ends were trimmed by 0 bases and 2 bases, with 10 bases remaining between them. The CDR3 loop reads CASSLDPNPTDTQYF. The CDR3 DNA reads TGCGCCAGCAGCTTGGACCCCAACCCCACAGATACGCAGTATTTT.

J is TRBJ2-6 and V is TRBV4-2; TRBD2 might be the D (6 bases). CDR3 size: 16 residues. Between the trimmed V and J ends, which lost 1 base and 1 base, there was a span of 8 bases. Germline CDR1 LGHNA, CDR2 YNFKEQ. In nucleotides, the CDR3 is TGTGCCAGCAGCCAAGGTGCGGGATCTGGGGCCAACGTCCTGACTTTC. This sequence encodes CASSQGAGSGANVLTF.

The V and J genes are TRBV7-2 and TRBJ2-2; no definite D call. Trimming removed 0 bases from V and 4 bases from J, with 6 bases in between. Germline CDR1 is SGHTA and CDR2 is FQGNSA. The CDR3 is 14 amino acids. The CDR3 here is CASSLASATGELFF. As DNA, the CDR3 is TGTGCCAGCAGCTTAGCGTCGGCCACCGGGGAGCTGTTTTTT.